One and the same sample provided the 31 T cell receptor beta chains below, sequenced in a study of OX40 agonist ivuxolimab in advanced cancers. The table came from immunoSEQ multiplex PCR; TCRdb's copy has only in-frame clones and leaves some out. The profile shows roughly 63,000 clones, approximately 89% of them singletons. The source material was CD4+ or CD8+ T cells sorted from blood, sampled in a trial of the OX40 agonist ivuxolimab. Receptors were obtained from an adult with an advanced solid tumor such as melanoma, head and neck, liver or kidney cancer.

The rearrangement uses TRBV7-8 and TRBJ1-5, with 8 bases identical to TRBD1. Trimming cost V 3 bases and J 5 bases; bases outside gene matches: 12. Looked up from germline, CDR1 is SGHVS and CDR2 is FQNEAQ. This CDR3 comprises 17 residues. The CDR3 is CASSFWGDRTGHQPQHF. CDR3 nucleotides: TGTGCCAGCAGCTTTTGGGGTGATCGGACAGGGCATCAGCCCCAGCATTTT.

This rearrangement joins TRBV7-2 to TRBJ2-1; D unresolved. The V and J ends lost 3 bases and 9 bases respectively, with 15 bases between them. Germline V gives CDR1 SGHTA, CDR2 FQGNSA. This CDR3 region has 14 residues. This CDR3 is CASSLSRTHGEQFF. The DNA of the CDR3 is TGTGCCAGCAGCTTGTCTAGAACGCACGGTGAGCAGTTCTTC.

J is TRBJ1-3 and V is TRBV7-2; D is perhaps TRBD1 (5 bases). Germline V gene sequence: CDR1 SGHTA, CDR2 FQGNSA. This CDR3 contains 15 residues. The V and J ends lost 0 bases and 4 bases respectively, with 10 bases between them. The CDR3 loop reads CASSLAQGAGNTIYF. For the CDR3, the DNA is TGTGCCAGCAGCTTAGCTCAAGGGGCGGGAAACACCATATATTTT.

This chain joins TRBV28 and TRBJ2-7, with D perhaps being TRBD1 or TRBD2 (5 bases each). Germline CDR1 is MDHEN and CDR2 is SYDVKM. Deletions cut 7 bases from V and 1 base from J, with 14 bases between. The CDR3 length is 14 residues. CDR3: CASIPGRVSYEQYF. In DNA form, the CDR3 reads TGTGCCAGCATTCCGGGACGGGTGTCCTACGAGCAGTACTTC.

CDR3 in amino acids: CASSPRPNTEAFF. The CDR3 DNA sequence: TGCGCCAGCAGCCCTCGACCGAACACTGAAGCTTTCTTT. The V call is TRBV4-1, the J call TRBJ1-1; D is unresolved. Trimming left V 4 bases short and J 1 base short, with 7 bases between. CDR3 length: 13 residues. Germline lookup yields CDR1 MGHRA and CDR2 YSYEKL.

The chain uses TRBV19 and TRBJ2-3; TRBD2 matches at 9 bases. CDR3 length: 13 amino acids. After removal of 0 bases from V and 8 bases from J, the junction contained 0 bases not matched to a gene. From germline, CDR1 is LNHDA and CDR2 SQIVND (reference sequence). CDR3 sequence: CASSIELAGTQYF. Written as DNA, the CDR3 is TGTGCCAGTAGTATAGAACTAGCGGGTACGCAGTATTTT.

The J gene is TRBJ1-5, the V gene TRBV6-1, with D perhaps TRBD1 (5 bases). Trimming left V 4 bases short and J 5 bases short, with 21 bases between. Germline values: CDR1 MNHNS, CDR2 SASEGT. CDR3 size: 17 residues. CDR3 DNA sequence: TGTGCCAGCAGTGCAGTATACACAGGCAAGCATCATCAGCCCCAGCATTTT. It is translated as CASSAVYTGKHHQPQHF.

The chain joins TRBV19 to TRBJ1-5; D is uncertain. V was shortened by 5 bases and J by 3 bases, with 14 bases between the two germline ends. Germline CDR1 and CDR2: LNHDA and SQIVND (reference sequence). CDR3 length: 15 amino acids. CDR3 bases: TGTGCCAGTAGTGAATTGAGAGCTAACAATCAGCCCCAGCATTTT. This codes for CASSELRANNQPQHF.

The chain has TRBV18 and TRBJ1-1; D unclear. Trimming took 5 bases from V and 0 from J, leaving 7 bases between them. From germline, CDR1 is KGHSH and CDR2 LQKENI. CDR3 length: 13 residues. The CDR3 loop is CASSSPMNTEAFF. The CDR3 nucleotides read TGTGCCAGCTCATCTCCTATGAACACTGAAGCTTTCTTT.

J is TRBJ2-7 and V is TRBV7-2, with D unclear. CDR1 is SGHTA and CDR2 is FQGNSA in the germline V gene. Trimming removed 5 bases at V and 6 bases at J, with 14 bases between. This CDR3 comprises 13 residues. The CDR3 here is CASSLRQTCEQYF. CDR3 bases: TGTGCCAGCAGCCTCAGACAAACCTGCGAGCAGTACTTC.

Sample share makes this clone medium-sized. V gene TRBV7-9 combines with J gene TRBJ2-7; the D is unclear. Germline V gene lookup returns CDR1 SEHNR and CDR2 FQNEAQ (reference sequence). The CDR3 spans 9 residues. Trimming removed 8 bases at V and 3 bases at J, with 2 bases between. CDR3 nucleotides: TGTGCCAGCGGCTACGAGCAGTACTTC. Its translation is CASGYEQYF.

J is TRBJ2-4 and V is TRBV15; maybe TRBD2 (5 bases). The CDR3 has 14 amino acids. With 4 bases removed from V and 9 bases from J, the gap between germline ends came to 16 bases. In germline, CDR1 is LNHNV, CDR2 YYDKDF (reference sequence). The CDR3 sequence: CATSTSLTGSIQYF. In DNA form, the CDR3 reads TGTGCCACCAGCACAAGCCTCACGGGGAGCATTCAGTACTTC.

The gene calls are TRBV5-4 and TRBJ2-5; D not certain. V was clipped by 3 bases and J by 5 bases, with 14 bases between them. Germline V gene data show CDR1 as SGHNT and CDR2 as YYREEE (reference sequence). There are 14 residues in the CDR3. In DNA, the CDR3 is TGTGCCAGCAGCTCCCCCGGCGGTACGGAGACCCAGTACTTC. Translated, it gives CASSSPGGTETQYF.

V and J are TRBV7-6 and TRBJ2-5, with TRBD2 matching over 15 bases. The CDR3 covers 16 residues. Germline loops: CDR1 SGHVS, CDR2 FNYEAQ. The V gene end was trimmed by 5 bases and the J gene end by 5 bases; junction bases not matched to a gene: 6. The CDR3 nucleotides read TGTGCCAGCAGCAGGACTAGCGGGGGGGCCTGGGAGACCCAGTACTTC. Amino acid sequence: CASSRTSGGAWETQYF.

The chain has TRBV5-1 and TRBJ1-3; D perhaps matches TRBD1 (5 bases). The CDR3 is 16 amino acids. Germline CDR1 SGHRS, CDR2 YFSETQ. Trimming took 4 bases from V and 0 from J, leaving 14 bases between them. The CDR3 loop is CASSTGTPVSGNTIYF. The DNA for the CDR3 is TGCGCCAGCAGCACCGGGACTCCTGTCTCTGGAAACACCATATATTTT.

The CDR3, as DNA: TGCAGCGCGGGACTCCCCGAGGTCAATGAGCAGTTCTTC. As protein: CSAGLPEVNEQFF. V gene TRBV29-1 combines with J gene TRBJ2-1; D may be TRBD2 (6 bases). V lost 7 bases and J 6 bases, leaving 16 bases between the germline ends. The CDR3 consists of 13 residues. CDR1 and CDR2 from the germline V gene are SQVTM and ANQGSEA.

This chain links TRBV7-8 with TRBJ1-2; no reliable D call. Germline lookup yields CDR1 SGHVS and CDR2 FQNEAQ. The CDR3 runs to 12 residues. V gave up 1 base and J gave up 7 bases, with 7 bases separating them. The CDR3 spells CASSLVGSGYTF. The CDR3 bases are TGTGCCAGCAGCTTAGTAGGTAGTGGCTACACCTTC.

This clone occurred once. The chain carries TRBV5-1 and TRBJ2-5; a weak D match, TRBD1 (6 bases). Per the germline V gene, CDR1 is SGHRS and CDR2 is YFSETQ. CDR3 size: 13 residues. Trimming shortened V by 5 bases and J by 5 bases, and 13 bases separated the two germline ends. In DNA form, the CDR3 reads TGCGCCAGCAGGCCCCAGGGGCGGGAGACCCAGTACTTC. Its translation is CASRPQGRETQYF. Full variable domain (missing parts from reference TRBV5-1 and TRBJ2-5): KAGVTQTPRYLIKTRGQQVTLSCSPISGHRSVSWYQQTPGQGLQFLFEYFSETQRNKGNFPGRFSGRQFSNSRSEMNVSTLELGDSALYLCASRPQGRETQYFGPGTRLLVL.

For this clone: Sequence at one end of the junction differs from germline and may be a read error. The rearrangement uses TRBV5-1 and TRBJ1-3; no firm D call. Germline CDR1 reads SGHRS; CDR2 reads YFSETQ. This CDR3 comprises 15 residues. The CDR3 reads CATSGGRFSGNTIYF. The CDR3 DNA reads TGCGCCACCAGCGGTGGGAGATTCTCTGGAAACACCATATATTTT.

This chain connects TRBV10-1 to TRBJ2-7; D tentatively fits TRBD1 or TRBD2 (6 bases each). Trimming stripped 2 bases from V and 0 bases from J, with 8 bases between. Germline lookup yields CDR1 WNHNN and CDR2 SYGVQD (reference sequence). The CDR3 sequence is 14 residues long. The CDR3 region has the DNA TGCGCCAGCAGTGAGGGGGGGCACTCCTACGAGCAGTACTTC. Translated, it gives CASSEGGHSYEQYF.

CDR3 loop: CASSQRGGTVQGTPREQYF. In DNA form, the CDR3 reads TGTGCCAGCAGCCAGAGGGGCGGTACGGTACAGGGGACCCCCCGGGAGCAGTACTTC. The rearrangement links TRBV14 to TRBJ2-7; 7 bases fit TRBD1. This CDR3 spans 19 amino acids. After removal of 3 bases from V and 7 bases from J, the junction contained 24 bases not matched to a gene. Germline CDR1 is SGHDN and CDR2 is FVKESK.

The chain uses TRBV19 and TRBJ1-2; TRBD1 is a possible D gene (6 bases). Germline loops: CDR1 LNHDA, CDR2 SQIVND (reference sequence). The CDR3 extends over 15 amino acids. V was shortened by 8 bases and J by 0 bases, with 16 bases between the two germline ends. CDR3: CASHSDRHPNYGYTF. The CDR3, as DNA: TGTGCCAGTCACTCAGACAGGCACCCTAACTATGGCTACACCTTC.

This clone was recorded only once. The V call is TRBV9, the J call TRBJ2-7; 10 nucleotides align to TRBD2. CDR3 length: 16 residues. Germline-derived CDR1 and CDR2 are SGDLS and YYNGEE. Losses at the gene ends were 4 bases for V and 1 base for J; bases not matched to a gene: 8. This CDR3 is CASSPMTSGPSYEQYF. CDR3 nucleotides: TGTGCCAGCAGCCCTATGACTAGCGGGCCTTCCTACGAGCAGTACTTC.

This clone has a handful of counts. The J gene is TRBJ1-1, the V gene TRBV6-5; D perhaps matches TRBD1 (5 bases). CDR1 is MNHEY and CDR2 is SVGAGI in the germline V gene. The V gene lost 6 bases and the J gene lost 4 bases, with 9 bases spanning the gap. This CDR3 is built from 12 residues. Here the CDR3 reads CASRGTGTEAFF. CDR3 nucleotide sequence: TGTGCCAGCAGAGGGACCGGCACTGAAGCTTTCTTT.

This chain links TRBV5-1 with TRBJ2-7; D remains ambiguous. V lost 0 bases and J 1 base, leaving 14 bases between the germline ends. CDR1 SGHRS and CDR2 YFSETQ come from the germline V gene. The CDR3 contains 16 residues. CDR3 region: CASSLVPGAHSYEQYF. In DNA, the CDR3 is TGCGCCAGCAGCTTGGTTCCCGGAGCACATTCCTACGAGCAGTACTTC. The variable domain in full, completed from reference TRBV5-1 and TRBJ2-7, reads KAGVTQTPRYLIKTRGQQVTLSCSPISGHRSVSWYQQTPGQGLQFLFEYFSETQRNKGNFPGRFSGRQFSNSRSEMNVSTLELGDSALYLCASSLVPGAHSYEQYFGPGTRLTVT.

V gene TRBV27 combines with J gene TRBJ2-1; TRBD2 aligns across 12 bases. From germline, CDR1 is MNHEY and CDR2 SMNVEV (reference sequence). The trim removed 2 bases at V and 9 bases at J, leaving 5 bases unmatched. This CDR3 has 15 amino acids. The CDR3 reads CASSLLTSGRAEQFF. CDR3 DNA: TGTGCCAGCAGTTTACTGACTAGCGGGAGAGCTGAGCAGTTCTTC.

J is TRBJ1-4 and V is TRBV7-2; no clear D. Trimming stripped 1 base from V and 4 bases from J, with 7 bases between. The V gene's germline CDR1 is SGHTA and CDR2 FQGNSA. The CDR3 runs 14 residues. The CDR3 loop is CASSLGQLNEKLFF. In nucleotides, the CDR3 is TGTGCCAGCAGCTTAGGCCAGCTTAATGAAAAACTGTTTTTT.

This chain connects TRBV5-4 to TRBJ1-4, with D unclear. Germline V gene lookup returns CDR1 SGHNT and CDR2 YYREEE (reference sequence). With 4 bases removed from V and 1 base from J, the gap between germline ends came to 8 bases. CDR3 size: 14 residues. CDR3 in amino acids: CASSRTLTNEKLFF. The CDR3 DNA reads TGTGCCAGCAGCCGGACTCTAACTAATGAAAAACTGTTTTTT.

This clone was seen once. The chain carries TRBV28 and TRBJ2-7; 9 bases align to TRBD1. There are 15 residues in the CDR3. V lost 6 bases, J lost 7 bases, and 13 bases stayed unmatched. Germline assignment: CDR1 MDHEN and CDR2 SYDVKM. The CDR3 region is CASSSHGTGKYEQYF. The CDR3, as DNA: TGTGCCAGCAGCAGCCACGGGACAGGGAAATATGAGCAGTACTTC.

As regards this clone: The same CDR3 also results from other DNA sequences found in this sample. This rearrangement joins TRBV6-5 to TRBJ2-7; no clear D gene. V lost 0 bases, J lost 3 bases, and 9 bases lay in between. This CDR3 region has 14 residues. Per the germline V gene, CDR1 is MNHEY and CDR2 is SVGAGI. Written as DNA, the CDR3 is TGTGCCAGCAGTTACTCGACATTGCGCTACGAGCAGTACTTC. Residues: CASSYSTLRYEQYF.

The chain combines TRBV5-1 with TRBJ2-1; a possible D gene is TRBD1 (6 bases). This CDR3 spans 11 amino acids. Germline values: CDR1 SGHRS, CDR2 YFSETQ. Trimming cost V 5 bases and J 6 bases, with 6 bases left between them. CDR3 sequence: CASRGGNEQFF. Here the CDR3 DNA reads TGCGCCAGCAGAGGGGGCAATGAGCAGTTCTTC.